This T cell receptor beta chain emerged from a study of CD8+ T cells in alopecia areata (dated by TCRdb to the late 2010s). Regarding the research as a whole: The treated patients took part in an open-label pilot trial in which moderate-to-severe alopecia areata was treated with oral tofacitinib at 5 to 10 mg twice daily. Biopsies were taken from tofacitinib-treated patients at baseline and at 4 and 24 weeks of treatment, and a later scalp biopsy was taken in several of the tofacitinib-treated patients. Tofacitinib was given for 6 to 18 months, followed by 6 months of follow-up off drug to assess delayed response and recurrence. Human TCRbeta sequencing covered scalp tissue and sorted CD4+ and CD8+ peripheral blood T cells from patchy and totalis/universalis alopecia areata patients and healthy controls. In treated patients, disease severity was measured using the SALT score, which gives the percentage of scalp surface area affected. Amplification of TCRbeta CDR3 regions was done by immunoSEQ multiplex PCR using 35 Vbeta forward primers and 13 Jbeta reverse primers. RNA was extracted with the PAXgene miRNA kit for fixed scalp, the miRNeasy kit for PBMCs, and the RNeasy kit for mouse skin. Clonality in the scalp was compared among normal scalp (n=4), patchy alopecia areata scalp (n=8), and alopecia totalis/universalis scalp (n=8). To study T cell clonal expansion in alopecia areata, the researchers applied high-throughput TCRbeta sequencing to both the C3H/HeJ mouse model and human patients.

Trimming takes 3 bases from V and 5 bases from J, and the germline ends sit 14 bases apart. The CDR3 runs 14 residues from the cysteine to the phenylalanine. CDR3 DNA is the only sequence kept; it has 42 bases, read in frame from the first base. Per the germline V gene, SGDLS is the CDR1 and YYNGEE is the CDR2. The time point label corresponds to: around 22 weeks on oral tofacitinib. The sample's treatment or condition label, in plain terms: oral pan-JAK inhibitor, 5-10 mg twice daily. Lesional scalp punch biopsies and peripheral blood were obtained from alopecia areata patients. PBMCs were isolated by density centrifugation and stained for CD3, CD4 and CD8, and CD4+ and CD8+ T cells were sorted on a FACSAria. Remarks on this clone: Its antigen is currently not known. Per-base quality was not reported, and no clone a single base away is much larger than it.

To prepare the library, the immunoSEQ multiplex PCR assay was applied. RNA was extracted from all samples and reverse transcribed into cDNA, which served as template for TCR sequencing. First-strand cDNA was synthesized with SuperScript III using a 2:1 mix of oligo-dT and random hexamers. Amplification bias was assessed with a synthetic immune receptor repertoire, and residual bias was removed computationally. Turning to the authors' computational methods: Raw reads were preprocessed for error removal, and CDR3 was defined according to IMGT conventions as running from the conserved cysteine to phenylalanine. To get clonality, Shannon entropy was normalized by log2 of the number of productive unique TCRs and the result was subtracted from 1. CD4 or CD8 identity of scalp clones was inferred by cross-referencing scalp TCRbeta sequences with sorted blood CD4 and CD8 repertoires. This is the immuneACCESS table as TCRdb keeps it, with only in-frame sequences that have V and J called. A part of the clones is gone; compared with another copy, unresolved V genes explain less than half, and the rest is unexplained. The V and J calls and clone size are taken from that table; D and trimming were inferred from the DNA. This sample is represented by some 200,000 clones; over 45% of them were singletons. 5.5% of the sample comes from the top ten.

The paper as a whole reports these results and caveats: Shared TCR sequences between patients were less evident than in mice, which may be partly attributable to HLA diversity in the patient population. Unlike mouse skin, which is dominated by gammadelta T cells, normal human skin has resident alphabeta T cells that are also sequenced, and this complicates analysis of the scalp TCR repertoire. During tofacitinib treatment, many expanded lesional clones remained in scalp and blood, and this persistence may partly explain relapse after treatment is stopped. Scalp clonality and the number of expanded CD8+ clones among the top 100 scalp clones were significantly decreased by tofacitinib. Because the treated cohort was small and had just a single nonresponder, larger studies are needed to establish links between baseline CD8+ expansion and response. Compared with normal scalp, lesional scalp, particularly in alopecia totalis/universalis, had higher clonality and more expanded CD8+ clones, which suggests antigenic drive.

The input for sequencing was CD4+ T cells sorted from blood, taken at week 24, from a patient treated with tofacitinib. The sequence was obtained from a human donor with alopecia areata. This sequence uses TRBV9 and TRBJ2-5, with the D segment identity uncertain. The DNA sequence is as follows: TGTGCCAGCAGCGCCCGATTATTGGGGGAGACCCAGTACTTC. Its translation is CASSARLLGETQYF.